The 28 T cell receptor beta chains below all came from one sample that was sequenced in a study of blood T cell repertoires in COVID-19. The data were produced by immunoSEQ multiplex PCR, yet TCRdb's version contains in-frame clones alone and is incomplete. The data contain fewer than 110,000 clones, approximately 89% of them singletons. Sequenced material: peripheral blood. These receptors all stem from a woman aged 80 or older in a cohort sampled during active COVID-19.

This clone showed up just once. Here the CDR3 reads CASSYSSGRAQETQYF. CDR3 sequence (DNA): TGTGCCAGCAGTTACTCGAGCGGGCGGGCTCAAGAGACCCAGTACTTC. The V and J genes are TRBV6-5 and TRBJ2-5; D is possibly TRBD2 (6 bases). Germline CDR1 reads MNHEY; CDR2 reads SVGAGI. The CDR3 covers 16 residues. With 0 bases removed from V and 2 bases from J, the gap between germline ends came to 13 bases.

In its sample, this clone was seen once. V gene TRBV6-1 combines with J gene TRBJ2-5; no clear D gene. Germline CDR1 and CDR2: MNHNS and SASEGT. Trimming pared 2 bases from V and 5 bases from J, leaving 3 bases between. This CDR3 has 11 residues. CDR3 nucleotides: TGTGCCAGCAGTGAACGGGAGACCCAGTACTTC. Translating gives CASSERETQYF.

The rearrangement joins TRBV6-5 to TRBJ1-5; possibly TRBD1 for D (5 bases). V was cut by 5 bases and J by 10 bases, with 15 bases left in between. Germline CDR1 is MNHEY and CDR2 is SVGAGI. This CDR3 has 13 amino acids. The CDR3 DNA reads TGTGCCAGCAGTCCGAGTCAGGGAGGCCCCCAGCATTTT. This gives the protein CASSPSQGGPQHF.

V gene TRBV6-6 combines with J gene TRBJ2-2, with 11 bases matching TRBD1. Trimming cost V 6 bases and J 6 bases; bases outside gene matches: 6. The germline CDR1 and CDR2 sequences are MNHNY and SVGAGI (reference sequence). This CDR3 contains 15 residues. In DNA form, the CDR3 reads TGTGCCAGCAGGCCCGGGACAGGGGGGGCCGGGGAGCTGTTTTTT. It specifies CASRPGTGGAGELFF.

The count of this clone is one. V and J are TRBV5-1 and TRBJ1-1, with a weak D call TRBD1 (6 bases). The germline gives CDR1 SGHRS, CDR2 YFSETQ. This CDR3 comprises 15 residues. V dropped 0 bases and J dropped 11 bases, with 20 bases sitting between them. For the CDR3, the DNA is TGCGCCAGCAGCTTGGCCCCGACAGGTGAGCTGGGGGCTTTCTTT. Protein product: CASSLAPTGELGAFF.

The table lists this clone with a count of one. V gene TRBV6-4 combines with J gene TRBJ2-7; D is uncertain. The CDR3 runs to 12 residues. The germline CDR1 and CDR2 sequences are MRHNA and SNTAGT. With 6 bases removed from V and 6 bases from J, the gap between germline ends came to 12 bases. CDR3 bases: TGTGCCAGCAGGGTCTTCTTGGCCGAGCAGTACTTC. It translates to CASRVFLAEQYF.

V and J are TRBV27 and TRBJ1-1, with D possibly matching TRBD1 (6 bases). There are 14 residues in the CDR3. Germline V gene data show CDR1 as MNHEY and CDR2 as SMNVEV (reference sequence). Trimming removed 3 bases at V and 4 bases at J, with 12 bases between. The CDR3 nucleotides read TGTGCCAGCAGTTTTACAGGGAGGGTCACTGAAGCTTTCTTT. It translates to CASSFTGRVTEAFF.

This sequence joins TRBV5-4 and TRBJ2-7; the D gene is possibly TRBD1 (5 bases). The V gene's germline CDR1 is SGHNT and CDR2 YYREEE (reference sequence). Deletions cut 7 bases from V and 3 bases from J, with 20 bases between. CDR3 length: 15 residues. DNA of the CDR3: TGTGCCAGCGGAGCTTCAGGGCAATCAAACTACGAGCAGTACTTC. It codes for CASGASGQSNYEQYF.

In this sample, this clone turned up once. The gene calls are TRBV27 and TRBJ1-6; D is ambiguous. V lost 10 bases to trimming and J lost 9 bases, with 16 bases between them. The germline CDR1 and CDR2 sequences are MNHEY and SMNVEV (reference sequence). The CDR3 runs to 13 residues. The CDR3 sequence is CATGTVEPSPLHF. The CDR3 coding sequence is TGTGCCACAGGAACAGTTGAGCCTTCACCCCTCCACTTT.

The rearrangement uses TRBV21-1 and TRBJ1-4; the table's D call TRBD1 went unverified against the DNA. TRBV21-1 is noted as a pseudogene. The CDR3 contains 19 residues. As DNA, the CDR3 is TGTGCCAGCAGCAAAGCGCCCCGGGACAAAGATGCTGGAGATGAAAAACTGTTTTTT. Its protein is CASSKAPRDKDAGDEKLFF.

V usage is TRBV7-2 and J usage is TRBJ1-6, with 7 nucleotides matching TRBD1. The junction had 1 base not matched to a gene; V was cut back by 6 bases and J by 5 bases. The germline V gene encodes CDR1 SGHTA and CDR2 FQGNSA. The CDR3 is 13 amino acids. The CDR3 DNA reads as TGTGCCAGCAGAGGGGGCAATAATTCACCCCTCCACTTT. It encodes CASRGGNNSPLHF.

This chain connects TRBV19 to TRBJ2-2; D unresolved. The CDR3 has 13 amino acids. Germline V gene data show CDR1 as LNHDA and CDR2 as SQIVND (reference sequence). Trimming took off 4 bases at V and 0 bases at J, with 3 bases between the two ends. The CDR3 bases are TGTGCCAGTAGTAAGCCGAACACCGGGGAGCTGTTTTTT. It yields the protein CASSKPNTGELFF.

The chain couples TRBV19 to TRBJ2-5, with TRBD2 matching 14 bases. This CDR3 comprises 15 residues. Unmatched junction bases numbered 6, after V lost 4 bases and J lost 8 bases. The germline V gene encodes CDR1 LNHDA and CDR2 SQIVND (reference sequence). CDR3 loop: CASSRGTSGGITQYF. The CDR3 coding sequence is TGTGCCAGTAGTAGGGGGACTAGCGGGGGAATTACCCAGTACTTC. Together with reference TRBV19 and TRBJ2-5, the CDR3 gives the full variable domain: DGGITQSPKYLFRKEGQNVTLSCEQNLNHDAMYWYRQDPGQGLRLIYYSQIVNDFQKGDIAEGYSVSREKKESFPLTVTSAQKNPTAFYLCASSRGTSGGITQYFGPGTRLLVL.

The CDR3 spells CASSWLAGGNTDTQYF. The DNA for the CDR3 is TGTGCCAGCAGCTGGTTAGCGGGGGGCAACACAGATACGCAGTATTTT. The rearrangement joins TRBV5-6 to TRBJ2-3, with TRBD2 matching over 10 bases. V was pared by 3 bases and J by 2 bases, with 6 bases of the junction left unmatched. The CDR3 spans 16 residues. Germline CDR1 SGHDT, CDR2 YYEEEE.

The chain employs TRBV18 and TRBJ1-6; the D gene is possibly TRBD1 (5 bases). Trimming shortened V by 2 bases and J by 5 bases, and 10 bases separated the two germline ends. From germline, CDR1 is KGHSH and CDR2 LQKENI. The CDR3 has 15 amino acids. CDR3 nucleotides: TGTGCCAGCTCACCAATTTTAGGGGATAATTCACCCCTCCACTTT. Protein product: CASSPILGDNSPLHF. Full variable domain (missing parts from reference TRBV18 and TRBJ1-6): NAGVMQNPRHLVRRRGQEARLRCSPMKGHSHVYWYRQLPEEGLKFMVYLQKENIIDESGMPKERFSAEFPKEGPSILRIQQVVRGDSAAYFCASSPILGDNSPLHFGNGTRLTVT.

This rearrangement joins TRBV19 to TRBJ2-6; possibly TRBD2 for D (6 bases). Trimming stripped 8 bases from V and 2 bases from J, with 13 bases between. The CDR3 has 15 residues. CDR1 and CDR2 (germline): LNHDA, SQIVND (reference sequence). The CDR3 nucleotides read TGTGCCAGTCACCCTAGCGAGGCTGGGGCCAACGTCCTGACTTTC. Its translation: CASHPSEAGANVLTF.

The V gene is TRBV28, the J gene TRBJ1-4; 7 bases align to TRBD1. This CDR3 comprises 16 residues. Trimming took 6 bases from V and 6 from J; bases not matched to a gene: 13. CDR1 is MDHEN, CDR2 SYDVKM, per germline. The chain's CDR3 is CASSSLVRQGYEKLFF. In DNA form, the CDR3 reads TGTGCCAGCAGCTCCCTGGTTCGACAGGGCTATGAAAAACTGTTTTTT.

V gene TRBV5-1 combines with J gene TRBJ1-2; D is perhaps TRBD1 (5 bases). Germline loops: CDR1 SGHRS, CDR2 YFSETQ. This CDR3 has 13 residues. Trimming took 0 bases from V and 8 from J, leaving 11 bases between them. The CDR3 region has the DNA TGCGCCAGCAGCTTGGAGGTCAGGGAAGGCTACACCTTC. Amino acid sequence: CASSLEVREGYTF.

The CDR3: CSASSGGARNEQFF. CDR3 in DNA: TGCAGTGCTAGTAGTGGGGGGGCACGGAATGAGCAGTTCTTC. This rearrangement joins TRBV20-1 to TRBJ2-1; TRBD2 might be the D (7 bases). CDR3 length: 14 amino acids. V lost 3 bases, J lost 7 bases, and 16 bases lay in between. Germline V gene data show CDR1 as DFQATT and CDR2 as SNEGSKA (reference sequence).

This chain uses TRBV7-2 with TRBJ1-2, with 9 bases fitting TRBD1. This CDR3 comprises 17 residues. The V and J ends lost 1 base and 3 bases, in that order; junction bases with no gene match: 9. From germline, CDR1 is SGHTA and CDR2 FQGNSA. CDR3 region: CASSLGFRDRAHYGYTF. CDR3 nucleotides: TGTGCCAGCAGCTTAGGCTTCCGGGACAGGGCTCACTATGGCTACACCTTC. Complete variable domain (other parts from reference TRBV7-2 and TRBJ1-2): GAGVSQSPSNKVTEKGKDVELRCDPISGHTALYWYRQSLGQGLEFLIYFQGNSAPDKSGLPSDRFSAERTGGSVSTLTIQRTQQEDSAVYLCASSLGFRDRAHYGYTFGSGTRLTVV.

The chain is built from TRBV27 and TRBJ2-5; possibly TRBD2 for D (6 bases). Trimming stripped 5 bases from V and 5 bases from J, with 15 bases between. CDR1 is MNHEY and CDR2 is SMNVEV in the germline V gene (reference sequence). CDR3 length: 14 amino acids. CDR3 region: CASSLSRRGETQYF. CDR3 coding DNA: TGTGCCAGCAGTCTTAGTCGTCGGGGGGAGACCCAGTACTTC.

The chain uses TRBV3-1 (or the pseudogene TRBV3-2) and TRBJ1-3; TRBD1 aligns across 8 bases. This CDR3 has 14 amino acids. CDR1 and CDR2 from the germline V gene are LGHDT and YNNKEL (reference sequence). Trimming at V came to 6 bases and at J to 1 base, leaving 2 bases not matched to a gene. The CDR3: CASSRQGSGNTIYF. In DNA, the CDR3 is TGTGCCAGCAGTCGACAGGGGTCTGGAAACACCATATATTTT.

The V call is TRBV6-2 or TRBV6-3, the J call TRBJ2-2; TRBD2 agrees at 13 bases. Looked up from germline, CDR1 is MNHEY and CDR2 is SVGEGT. CDR3 length: 15 amino acids. After removal of 5 bases from V and 6 bases from J, the junction contained 3 bases not matched to a gene. The CDR3 nucleotides read TGTGCCAGCAGTATTGGACTAGCGGGAGCCGGGGAGCTGTTTTTT. This codes for CASSIGLAGAGELFF.

The CDR3 loop is CAWSKQGSYGYTF. CDR3 DNA: TGTGCCTGGTCAAAACAGGGATCCTATGGCTACACCTTC. The chain couples TRBV30 to TRBJ1-2, with D possibly TRBD1 on 6 matching bases. This CDR3 is 13 amino acids long. Trimming cost V 5 bases and J 4 bases, with 14 bases left between them. Germline CDR1 reads GTSNPN; CDR2 reads SVGIG (reference sequence).

The chain couples TRBV6-4 to TRBJ1-2; maybe TRBD1 (5 bases). The CDR3 has 13 amino acids. V was trimmed by 6 bases and J by 0 bases, leaving 8 bases between them. Germline V gene data show CDR1 as MRHNA and CDR2 as SNTAGT. This chain's CDR3 is CASRPGANYGYTF. In nucleotides, the CDR3 is TGTGCCAGCAGGCCGGGGGCTAACTATGGCTACACCTTC.

The V and J genes are TRBV6-5 and TRBJ1-5; 7 bases fit TRBD1. CDR3 length equals 15 residues. The germline CDR1 and CDR2 sequences are MNHEY and SVGAGI. Trimming at V came to 7 bases and at J to 4 bases, leaving 10 bases not matched to a gene. The CDR3 loop reads CASKVQGSGNQPQHF. In DNA, the CDR3 is TGTGCCAGCAAAGTACAGGGGAGCGGGAATCAGCCCCAGCATTTT.

The chain carries TRBV6-5 and TRBJ1-1, with TRBD1 matching 7 bases. Looked up from germline, CDR1 is MNHEY and CDR2 is SVGAGI. This CDR3 has 14 residues. Trimming at V came to 5 bases and at J to 5 bases, leaving 8 bases not matched to a gene. The CDR3 DNA sequence: TGTGCCAGCAGTCTTCCGGGACAGTATACTGAAGCTTTCTTT. Translating it yields CASSLPGQYTEAFF.

The chain joins TRBV10-2 to TRBJ1-2, with TRBD1 as a possible D gene (5 bases). Germline CDR1 and CDR2: WSHSY and SAAADI. V gave up 6 bases and J gave up 2 bases, with 13 bases separating them. The CDR3 runs to 14 residues. The CDR3 DNA reads as TGCGCCAGCAGAGGGCAGGGCCTAAACTATGGCTACACCTTC. Translating it yields CASRGQGLNYGYTF.